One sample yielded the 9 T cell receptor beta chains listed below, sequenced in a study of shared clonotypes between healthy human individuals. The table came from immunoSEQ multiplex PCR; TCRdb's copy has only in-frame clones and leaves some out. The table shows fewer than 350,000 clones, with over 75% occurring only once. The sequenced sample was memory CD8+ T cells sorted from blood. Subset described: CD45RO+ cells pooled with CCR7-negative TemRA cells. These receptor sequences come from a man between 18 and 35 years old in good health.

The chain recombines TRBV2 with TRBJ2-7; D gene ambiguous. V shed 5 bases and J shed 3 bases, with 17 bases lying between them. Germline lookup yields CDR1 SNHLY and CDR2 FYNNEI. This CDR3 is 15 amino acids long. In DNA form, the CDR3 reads TGTGCCAGCAGTACCCCCACCGGTACCAACTACGAGCAGTACTTC. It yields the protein CASSTPTGTNYEQYF. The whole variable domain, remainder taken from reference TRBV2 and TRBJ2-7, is EPEVTQTPSHQVTQMGQEVILRCVPISNHLYFYWYRQILGQKVEFLVSFYNNEISEKSEIFDDQFSVERPDGSNFTLKIRSTKLEDSAMYFCASSTPTGTNYEQYFGPGTRLTVT.

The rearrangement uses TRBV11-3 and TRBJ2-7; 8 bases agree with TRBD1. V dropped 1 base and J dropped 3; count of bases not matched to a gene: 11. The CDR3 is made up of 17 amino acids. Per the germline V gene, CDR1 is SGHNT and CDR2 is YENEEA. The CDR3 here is CASSLGKKQGVNYEQYF. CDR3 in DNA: TGTGCCAGCAGCTTAGGGAAGAAACAGGGGGTGAACTACGAGCAGTACTTC.

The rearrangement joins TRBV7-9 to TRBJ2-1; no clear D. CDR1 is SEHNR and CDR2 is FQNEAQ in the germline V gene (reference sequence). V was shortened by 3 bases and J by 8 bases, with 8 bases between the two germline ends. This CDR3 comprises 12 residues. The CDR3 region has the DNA TGTGCCAGCAGCTTTGGCCGAGATGAGCAGTTCTTC. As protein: CASSFGRDEQFF.

CDR3 in DNA: TGTGCCAGCAGCCCACCCCTAAGGGGCGAGCAGTACTTC. Protein: CASSPPLRGEQYF. The chain combines TRBV13 with TRBJ2-7, with D possibly being TRBD1 (5 bases). Germline loops: CDR1 PRHDT, CDR2 FYEKMQ (reference sequence). Trimming stripped 5 bases from V and 6 bases from J, with 14 bases between. The CDR3 is made up of 13 amino acids. Combining the CDR3 with reference TRBV13 and TRBJ2-7 gives the whole variable domain AAGVIQSPRHLIKEKRETATLKCYPIPRHDTVYWYQQGPGQDPQFLISFYEKMQSDKGSIPDRFSAQQFSDYHSELNMSSLELGDSALYFCASSPPLRGEQYFGPGTRLTVT.

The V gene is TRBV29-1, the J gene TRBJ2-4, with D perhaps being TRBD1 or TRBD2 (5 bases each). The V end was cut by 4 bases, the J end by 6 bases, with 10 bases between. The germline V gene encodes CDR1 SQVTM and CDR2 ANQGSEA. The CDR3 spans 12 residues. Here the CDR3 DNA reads TGCAGCGTTGTTGAGGGGATAAACATTCAGTACTTC. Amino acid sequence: CSVVEGINIQYF.

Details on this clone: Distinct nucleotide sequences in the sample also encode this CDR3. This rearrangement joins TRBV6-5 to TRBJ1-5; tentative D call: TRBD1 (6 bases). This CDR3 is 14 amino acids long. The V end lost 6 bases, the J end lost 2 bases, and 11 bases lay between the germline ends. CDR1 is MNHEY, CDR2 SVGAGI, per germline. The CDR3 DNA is TGTGCCAGCAGCTACAGGGAAGGCAATCAGCCCCAGCATTTT. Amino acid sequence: CASSYREGNQPQHF.

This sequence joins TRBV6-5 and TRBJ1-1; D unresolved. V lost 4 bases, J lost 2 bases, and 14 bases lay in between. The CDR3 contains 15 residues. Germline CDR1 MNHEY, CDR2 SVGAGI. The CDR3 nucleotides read TGTGCCAGCAGTTTTCGGGAGACACCTAACACTGAAGCTTTCTTT. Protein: CASSFRETPNTEAFF.

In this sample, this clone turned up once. This chain's CDR3 is CASSLLGTPPQPQHF. CDR3 bases: TGTGCCAGCAGTTTATTGGGGACTCCACCACAGCCCCAGCATTTT. The chain combines TRBV28 with TRBJ1-5, with a tentative D call TRBD1 (5 bases). With 1 base removed from V and 7 bases from J, the gap between germline ends came to 14 bases. Germline loops: CDR1 MDHEN, CDR2 SYDVKM. CDR3 length: 15 amino acids.

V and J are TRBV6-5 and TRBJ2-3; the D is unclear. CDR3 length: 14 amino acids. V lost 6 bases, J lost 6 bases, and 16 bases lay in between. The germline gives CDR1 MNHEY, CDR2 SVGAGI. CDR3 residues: CASSPMLLADTQYF. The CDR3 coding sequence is TGTGCCAGCAGCCCCATGCTTTTGGCGGATACGCAGTATTTT.